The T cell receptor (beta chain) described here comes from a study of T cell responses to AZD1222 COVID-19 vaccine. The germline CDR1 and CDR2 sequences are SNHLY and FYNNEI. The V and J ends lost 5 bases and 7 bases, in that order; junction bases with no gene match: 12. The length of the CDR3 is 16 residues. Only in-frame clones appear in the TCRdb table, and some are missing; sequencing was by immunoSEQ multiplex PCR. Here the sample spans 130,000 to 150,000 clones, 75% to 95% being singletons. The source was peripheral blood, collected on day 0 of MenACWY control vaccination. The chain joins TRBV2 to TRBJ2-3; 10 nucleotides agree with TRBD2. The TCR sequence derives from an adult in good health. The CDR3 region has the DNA TGTGCCAGCAGTACAATAGGGCTAGCGGGGGTTCATACGCAGTATTTT. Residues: CASSTIGLAGVHTQYF.